Presented here are 15 T cell receptor beta chains from one specimen sequenced in a study of shared clonotypes between healthy human individuals. Assay used: immunoSEQ multiplex PCR; TCRdb lists only in-frame clones, some missing. The data contain a few hundred thousand clones, 50% to 80% of them singletons. Sample: memory CD4+ T cells sorted from blood. This sample's subset: CD45RA-negative fraction. Receptors originate from a man younger than 40 in good health.

This clone was seen a few times. V gene TRBV27 combines with J gene TRBJ2-5, with TRBD1 matching 11 bases. This CDR3 spans 14 amino acids. With V trimmed by 5 bases and J by 5 bases, 4 bases remained unmatched. In germline, CDR1 is MNHEY, CDR2 SMNVEV (reference sequence). DNA of the CDR3: TGTGCCAGCAGTCCCGGGACAGGGGGGGAGACCCAGTACTTC. This encodes CASSPGTGGETQYF.

V usage is TRBV11-3 and J usage is TRBJ2-3; 7 bases are a match to TRBD2. The length of the CDR3 is 13 residues. Germline assignment: CDR1 SGHNT and CDR2 YENEEA. With 5 bases clipped from V and 5 bases from J, the junction kept 4 bases outside the gene matches. CDR3 in DNA: TGTGCCAGCAGCCCCGAGCGGGAAGATACGCAGTATTTT. Encoded protein: CASSPEREDTQYF.

The V call is TRBV7-8, the J call TRBJ2-7, with 8 bases lining up with TRBD2. The CDR3 loop spans 15 amino acids. Germline CDR1 SGHVS, CDR2 FQNEAQ. V lost 5 bases and J lost 3; bases outside the gene matches: 9. The CDR3 DNA follows: TGTGCCAGCAGCCATGGGGCGGGAGGCAGCTACGAGCAGTACTTC. It yields the protein CASSHGAGGSYEQYF.

The rearrangement joins TRBV6-5 to TRBJ2-6; D remains unclear. CDR1 and CDR2 (germline): MNHEY, SVGAGI. Deletions cut 6 bases from V and 1 base from J, with 1 base between. This CDR3 is built from 12 residues. The CDR3 DNA reads as TGTGCCAGCAGATCTGGGGCCAACGTCCTGACTTTC. Amino acid sequence: CASRSGANVLTF.

This clone was detected a few times. The chain links TRBV29-1 to TRBJ2-1; 7 bases align to TRBD2. The junction had 7 bases not matched to a gene; V was cut back by 5 bases and J by 0 bases. The germline gives CDR1 SQVTM, CDR2 ANQGSEA. The CDR3 sequence is 15 residues long. The CDR3 DNA is TGCAGCGTTTGGGGCGGGAGTTCCTCCTACAATGAGCAGTTCTTC. Translating gives CSVWGGSSSYNEQFF.

The CDR3 here is CSVGQGAEAFF. The CDR3 DNA is TGCAGCGTTGGACAGGGGGCTGAAGCTTTCTTT. The rearrangement joins TRBV29-1 to TRBJ1-1; 9 bases match TRBD1. The J segment lost 6 bases and the V segment lost 4 bases, leaving 0 bases of the junction unmatched. Germline CDR1 SQVTM, CDR2 ANQGSEA. The CDR3 runs to 11 residues.

This clone was picked up a small number of times. The chain recombines TRBV4-1 with TRBJ2-7; D is tentatively TRBD1 or TRBD2 (5 bases each). The V end was cut by 1 base, the J end by 1 base, with 17 bases between. Per germline, CDR1 MGHRA and CDR2 YSYEKL. CDR3 length: 17 amino acids. DNA for the CDR3: TGCGCCAGCAGCCAAGTGAGGGGCCGGCGCGGATCCTACGAGCAGTACTTC. Its translation is CASSQVRGRRGSYEQYF.

In this sample, this clone turned up once. The chain is built from TRBV28 and TRBJ2-2; D gene unclear. Germline V gene data show CDR1 as MDHEN and CDR2 as SYDVKM. The V and J ends lost 11 bases and 4 bases respectively, with 14 bases between them. The CDR3 is made up of 13 amino acids. In DNA form, the CDR3 reads TGTGCCCATGCCGTCTCAGGCACCGGGGAGCTGTTTTTT. Encoded protein: CAHAVSGTGELFF.

This rearrangement joins TRBV9 to TRBJ2-7; D not certain. The CDR3 is made up of 14 amino acids. Germline loops: CDR1 SGDLS, CDR2 YYNGEE. The V end was cut by 4 bases, the J end by 0 bases, with 11 bases between. The CDR3 loop is CASSPRPSSYEQYF. CDR3 DNA sequence: TGTGCCAGCAGCCCCCGACCCAGCTCCTACGAGCAGTACTTC.

J is TRBJ1-4 and V is TRBV15; no clear D gene. This CDR3 has 16 amino acids. The V and J ends lost 3 bases and 4 bases respectively, with 15 bases between them. Germline CDR1 and CDR2: LNHNV and YYDKDF (reference sequence). This chain's CDR3 is CATSRVFGRLNEKLFF. For the CDR3, the DNA is TGTGCCACCAGCAGGGTCTTCGGGCGGCTTAATGAAAAACTGTTTTTT.

The gene calls are TRBV9 and TRBJ1-5; possible D gene TRBD1, 6 bases. The CDR3 is made up of 14 amino acids. Trimming removed 4 bases at V and 7 bases at J, with 15 bases between. Germline CDR1 and CDR2: SGDLS and YYNGEE. In DNA, the CDR3 is TGTGCCAGCAGCCTAAATCCAGGGGTCCAGCCCCAGCATTTT. It translates to CASSLNPGVQPQHF.

The CDR3 bases are TGTGCCAGCAGCTTTGGGAGGAACACCGGGGAGCTGTTTTTT. Its protein product is CASSFGRNTGELFF. The chain carries TRBV7-6 and TRBJ2-2, with a possible D match to TRBD2 (5 bases). CDR3 size: 14 residues. Germline loops: CDR1 SGHVS, CDR2 FNYEAQ. Between the trimmed V and J ends, which lost 3 bases and 1 base, there was a span of 6 bases.

At least ten counts were recorded for this clone. This sequence joins TRBV27 and TRBJ1-1; TRBD1 matches at 11 bases. After removal of 6 bases from V and 6 bases from J, the junction contained 12 bases not matched to a gene. The CDR3 contains 16 residues. Germline V lookup: CDR1 MNHEY, CDR2 SMNVEV (reference sequence). This CDR3 reads CASSRRTGGGFAEAFF. In DNA form, the CDR3 reads TGTGCCAGCAGCCGAAGGACAGGGGGCGGTTTCGCTGAAGCTTTCTTT.

The rearrangement links TRBV28 to TRBJ2-5; D perhaps matches TRBD1 (5 bases). The V gene lost 6 bases and the J gene lost 5 bases, with 19 bases spanning the gap. Germline CDR1 MDHEN, CDR2 SYDVKM. The CDR3 runs 15 residues. The CDR3 DNA reads TGTGCCAGCAGCTTAGGTGTCAGGGTTTCGGAGACCCAGTACTTC. Its protein product is CASSLGVRVSETQYF.

The chain joins TRBV7-6 to TRBJ2-5; no clear D gene. V lost 3 bases and J lost 0, with 2 bases in between. CDR3 length equals 12 residues. CDR1 SGHVS and CDR2 FNYEAQ come from the germline V gene. The CDR3 is CASSFYQETQYF. CDR3 in DNA: TGTGCCAGCAGCTTTTACCAAGAGACCCAGTACTTC. Supplemented by reference TRBV7-6 and TRBJ2-5, the full variable domain reads GAGVSQSPRYKVTKRGQDVALRCDPISGHVSLYWYRQALGQGPEFLTYFNYEAQQDKSGLPNDRFSAERPEGSISTLTIQRTEQRDSAMYRCASSFYQETQYFGPGTRLLVL.